This T cell receptor (beta chain) is from a study of T cell responses to AZD1222 COVID-19 vaccine. CDR1 and CDR2 from the germline V gene are LNHDA and SQIVND (reference sequence). Trimming shortened V by 8 bases and J by 7 bases, and 14 bases separated the two germline ends. This CDR3 has 13 residues. This clone appeared a single time. Assay: immunoSEQ multiplex PCR; the TCRdb copy retains only in-frame clones and omits some. The data contain roughly 120,000 clones, around 90% of them seen just once; the ten biggest clones take up roughly 5.2%. The J gene is TRBJ1-4, the V gene TRBV19; D is unresolved. The sequence came from an adult in good health. The sample consisted of peripheral blood, taken on day 0 of AZD1222 vaccination. DNA of the CDR3: TGTGCCAGTGGGCAGGTATTGGGTGAAAAACTGTTTTTT. Translation gives CASGQVLGEKLFF.